A selection of T cell receptor beta chains follows, all from one sample in a study of blood T cell repertoires in COVID-19. Profiled with immunoSEQ multiplex PCR; TCRdb holds only in-frame clones, not every one. The sample has about 190,000 clones, less than 80% seen once. Specimen: peripheral blood. The receptor source for this set is a woman between 45 and 65 years old with acute or convalescent COVID-19. The CDR3 runs from the conserved cysteine through the conserved F or W. A D gene is named only where the DNA matches it firmly.

>TRBV5-1|NA|TRBJ1-3
CASSLDPGENTIYF
>TRBV9|TRBD1|TRBJ1-1
CASSQTDGDRATEAFF
>TRBV5-3|NA|TRBJ1-2
CARSLGTTGLVYGYTF
>TRBV27|NA|TRBJ1-2
CASRLYSGQNYGYTF
>TRBV10-2|TRBD2|TRBJ2-3
CASSESTSGGSGTDTQYF
>TRBV3-1/TRBV3-2|TRBD2|TRBJ2-1
CASSRSGTSVYEQFF
>TRBV2|NA|TRBJ1-6
CASSPEGNSPLHF
>TRBV28|NA|TRBJ1-1
CASSLGTGVTEAFF
>TRBV10-3|TRBD2|TRBJ2-2
CAISPTSGTYTGELFF
>TRBV5-1|TRBD1|TRBJ1-6
CASSPGTGVGSPLHF
>TRBV6-1|TRBD2|TRBJ2-1
CASSDSGGRWEQFF
>TRBV5-1|NA|TRBJ2-5
CASSRGGNPEETQYF
>TRBV28|TRBD1|TRBJ2-7
CASSLGQVSYEQYF
>TRBV28|NA|TRBJ1-5
CASSLQGGVILHPQHF
>TRBV9|TRBD1|TRBJ1-4
CASSGDRGTNEKLFF
>TRBV5-4|TRBD1|TRBJ1-6
CASSSGQGSPPLHF
>TRBV20-1|NA|TRBJ1-2
CSASRGLDYGYTF
>TRBV30|NA|TRBJ2-1
CAWSVAGIDNEQFF
>TRBV9|NA|TRBJ2-6
CASSVQRSGRGPSGANVLTF
>TRBV6-2/TRBV6-3|NA|TRBJ2-7
CASSYHFVTGVFEQYF
>TRBV19|NA|TRBJ2-6
CASSPAGSTRANVLTF
>TRBV18|TRBD1|TRBJ2-3
CASSPPQGVDTQYF
>TRBV7-2|NA|TRBJ1-1
CASSLGRGSNMNTEAFF
>TRBV6-5|TRBD1|TRBJ1-5
CASSRTGTYQPQHF
>TRBV29-1|TRBD2|TRBJ2-4
CSARLAGVGLNIQYF
>TRBV4-2|NA|TRBJ2-5
CASSQDWQGEGEETQYF
>TRBV11-2|NA|TRBJ2-7
CASRRVSTYEQYF
>TRBV5-6|NA|TRBJ1-2
CASSSTDYGYTF